This T cell receptor (beta chain) was obtained from a study of blood T cell repertoires in COVID-19. The overall study: T cells, B-cell-depleted T cells, or PBMCs supplied cDNA or gDNA.

CDR3 size: 14 residues. The V gene's germline CDR1 is SGDLS and CDR2 YYNGEE. Trimming took off 0 bases at V and 8 bases at J, with 12 bases between the two ends. This clone was recorded only once. The repertoire was sequenced with immunoSEQ multiplex PCR; TCRdb's copy has only in-frame clones and lacks some. The sample has 200,000 to 250,000 clones, approximately 84% seen once. Seattle patients were enrolled while actively infected and followed longitudinally. The origin of this receptor is an elderly woman with COVID-19, enrolled during active disease. The chain recombines TRBV9 with TRBJ2-1; D perhaps matches TRBD2 (7 bases). The sample comprised peripheral blood. CDR3: CASSVGTRGDEQFF. DNA of the CDR3: TGTGCCAGCAGCGTAGGGACTAGGGGGGATGAGCAGTTCTTC.